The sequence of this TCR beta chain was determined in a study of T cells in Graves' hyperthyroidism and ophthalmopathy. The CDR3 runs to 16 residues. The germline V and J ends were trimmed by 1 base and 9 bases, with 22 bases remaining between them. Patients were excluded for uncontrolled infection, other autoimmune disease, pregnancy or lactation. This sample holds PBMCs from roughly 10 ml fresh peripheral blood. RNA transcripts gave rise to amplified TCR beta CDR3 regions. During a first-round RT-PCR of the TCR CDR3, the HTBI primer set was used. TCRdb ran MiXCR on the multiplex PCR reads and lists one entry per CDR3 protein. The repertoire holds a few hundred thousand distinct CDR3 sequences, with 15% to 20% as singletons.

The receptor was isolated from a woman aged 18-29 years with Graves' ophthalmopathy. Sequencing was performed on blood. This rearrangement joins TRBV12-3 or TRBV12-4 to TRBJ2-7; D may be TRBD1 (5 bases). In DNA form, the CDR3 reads TGTGCCAGCAGTTTAGGGGTGGCGACAGCCCCTCTTGGGCAGTACTTC. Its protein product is CASSLGVATAPLGQYF.